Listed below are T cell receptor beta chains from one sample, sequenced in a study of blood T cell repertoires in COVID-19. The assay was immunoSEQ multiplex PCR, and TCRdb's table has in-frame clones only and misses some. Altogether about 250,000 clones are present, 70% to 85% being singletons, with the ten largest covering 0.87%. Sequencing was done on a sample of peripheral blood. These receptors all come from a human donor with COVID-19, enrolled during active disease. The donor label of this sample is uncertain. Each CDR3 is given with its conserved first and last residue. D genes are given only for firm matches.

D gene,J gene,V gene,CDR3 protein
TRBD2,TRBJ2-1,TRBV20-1,CSASHSGSYNEQFF
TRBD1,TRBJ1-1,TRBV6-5,CASSSRTGTVNTEAFF
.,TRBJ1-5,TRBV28,CASSLDPGYSNQPQHF
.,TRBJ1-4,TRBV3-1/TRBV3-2,CASSQGGINEKLFF
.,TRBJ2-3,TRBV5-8,CASSGGPSGVTDTQYF
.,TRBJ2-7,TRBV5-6,CASSLDRSYEQYF
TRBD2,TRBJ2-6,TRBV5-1,CASSLSGRAGANVLTF
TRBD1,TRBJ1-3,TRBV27,CASSPGTGFNTIYF
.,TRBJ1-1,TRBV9,CASSVGLRTEAFF
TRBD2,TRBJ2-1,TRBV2,CASHRPGGGNEQFF
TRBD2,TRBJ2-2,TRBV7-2,CASSLFPLAGGSTGELFF
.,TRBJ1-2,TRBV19,CASSPGQAPNYGYTF
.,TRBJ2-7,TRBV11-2,CASSLSGNSHEQYF
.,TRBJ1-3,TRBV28,CASSPVPTGNTIYF
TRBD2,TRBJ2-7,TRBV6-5,CASRPGASGAYEQYF
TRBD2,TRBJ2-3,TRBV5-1,CARAGAGVQSDTQYF
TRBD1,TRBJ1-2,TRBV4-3,CASSQDRPDRVMGYTF
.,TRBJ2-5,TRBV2,CASSIEVETQYF
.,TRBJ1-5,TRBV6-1,CASSEVGTFNQPQHF
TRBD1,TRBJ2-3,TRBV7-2,CASSPSTGRDTQYF
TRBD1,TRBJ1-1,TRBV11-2,CASSSTATGIRTEAFF
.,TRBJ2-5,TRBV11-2,CASSLLAANQETQYF
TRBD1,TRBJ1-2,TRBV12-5,CASGPTSGTGGFVRGYTF
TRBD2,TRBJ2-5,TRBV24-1,CATSDPGTGGETQYF
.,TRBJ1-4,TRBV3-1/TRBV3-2,CASGRYRTPTEKLFF
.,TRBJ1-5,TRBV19,CASSIGQNSNQPQHF
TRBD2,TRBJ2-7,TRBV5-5,CASSLTGTSGRPFYEQYF
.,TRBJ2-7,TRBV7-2,CASSLPTDSEQYF
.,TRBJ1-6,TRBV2,CASSDDPGLSSPLHF
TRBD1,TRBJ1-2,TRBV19,CASSPGTGGLDYGYTF
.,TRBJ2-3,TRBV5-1,CASSLPAADTQYF
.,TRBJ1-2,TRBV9,CASSGTANYGYTF
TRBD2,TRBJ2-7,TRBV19,CASRDGRAPSYEQYF
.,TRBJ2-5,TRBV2,CASTPLLQETQYF
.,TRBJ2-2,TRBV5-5,CASSLSGVGTGELFF
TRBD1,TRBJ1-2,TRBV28,CASSAATGDHYGYTF
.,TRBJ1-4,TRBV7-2,CASSFLLVGGATNEKLFF
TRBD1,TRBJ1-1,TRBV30,CAWSVLNRGNTEAFF
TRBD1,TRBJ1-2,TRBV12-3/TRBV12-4,CASTSRQGMGYTF
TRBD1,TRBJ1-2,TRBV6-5,CASSSIKDRATYGYTF
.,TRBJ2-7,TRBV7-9,CASSHGGGQLYEQYF
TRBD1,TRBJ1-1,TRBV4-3,CASSPRTGRAGWTEAFF
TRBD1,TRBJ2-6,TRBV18,CASSPRQGGANVLTF
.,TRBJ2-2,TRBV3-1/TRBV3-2,CASSPFPGGELFF